The TCR beta chain under discussion was sequenced for a study of blood T cell repertoires in COVID-19. As for the study in general: Samples representing acute and convalescent COVID-19 were sourced from the United States, Italy and Spain. Sample material is recorded as cDNA or gDNA derived from T cells, B-cell-depleted T cells, or PBMCs.

CDR1 SNHLY and CDR2 FYNNEI come from the germline V gene. Trimming stripped 6 bases from V and 7 bases from J, with 22 bases between. This CDR3 is 16 amino acids long. The authors' processing: Estimation of nucleated cell counts was performed using reference gene primer amplification. TCRdb's copy holds only in-frame clones and misses some; the assay was immunoSEQ multiplex PCR. The V and J calls and clone size were taken over from that table, and D and trimming were inferred from the DNA. Among tens of thousands of clones listed, around 87% were seen once. This clonotype was obtained from a human donor in a cohort sampled during active COVID-19. This chain joins TRBV2 and TRBJ2-1, with a tentative D call TRBD2 (6 bases). The source material was peripheral blood. CDR3 in amino acids: CASRGNSHHRGNEQFF. CDR3 sequence (DNA): TGTGCCAGCAGGGGGAACTCCCATCACCGGGGGAATGAGCAGTTCTTC. Complete variable domain (other parts from reference TRBV2 and TRBJ2-1): EPEVTQTPSHQVTQMGQEVILRCVPISNHLYFYWYRQILGQKVEFLVSFYNNEISEKSEIFDDQFSVERPDGSNFTLKIRSTKLEDSAMYFCASRGNSHHRGNEQFFGPGTRLTVL.